These T cell receptor beta chains were read from a single sample in a study of molecular identifiers for immune sequencing clone quantification. Via MiXCR, TCRdb re-called the PCR reads, giving one row per CDR3 protein. This table has roughly 300,000 distinct CDR3 sequences, roughly 24% appearing once. The specimen sequenced was naive CD8+ T cells from blood, with Jurkat cell RNA spiked in. The receptors shown here come from a human donor in good health. Some libraries in this study had Jurkat cell RNA spiked in. Each CDR3 is given with its conserved first and last residue. A D gene is named only where the DNA matches it firmly. Clone size, where shown, is once, few, many, or a class for clones that have expanded.

j_call: TRBJ2-3; v_call: TRBV7-9; d_call: .; cdr3_length: 12; clone_size: .; cdr3_nt: TGTGCCAGCAGCAGAAGGGTAGATACGCAGTATTTT; cdr3_aa: CASSRRVDTQYF
j_call: TRBJ2-5; v_call: TRBV20-1; d_call: .; cdr3_length: 14; clone_size: few; cdr3_nt: TGCAGTGCTAGAGATACGGATTACCAAGAGACCCAGTACTTC; cdr3_aa: CSARDTDYQETQYF
j_call: TRBJ2-3; v_call: TRBV30; d_call: .; cdr3_length: 13; clone_size: few; cdr3_nt: TGTGCCTGGAGTTTTACAGGGCCAGATACGCAGTATTTT; cdr3_aa: CAWSFTGPDTQYF
j_call: TRBJ2-5; v_call: TRBV4-3; d_call: .; cdr3_length: 14; clone_size: many; cdr3_nt: TGCGCCAGCAGCCAAGATCGGTACCAAGAGACCCAGTACTTC; cdr3_aa: CASSQDRYQETQYF
j_call: TRBJ2-2; v_call: TRBV2; d_call: .; cdr3_length: 15; clone_size: few; cdr3_nt: TGTGCCAGCAGGGCGGACCGATACACCACCGGGGAGCTGTTTTTT; cdr3_aa: CASRADRYTTGELFF
j_call: TRBJ2-3; v_call: TRBV7-9; d_call: .; cdr3_length: 17; clone_size: .; cdr3_nt: TGTGCCAGCAGCTTAGACCACAGGGACTGGAGCACAGATACGCAGTATTTT; cdr3_aa: CASSLDHRDWSTDTQYF
j_call: TRBJ2-1; v_call: TRBV4-3; d_call: .; cdr3_length: 18; clone_size: .; cdr3_nt: TGCGCCAGCAGCCAAGGTTCAGGAATCACCAACCTTTACAATGAGCAGTTCTTC; cdr3_aa: CASSQGSGITNLYNEQFF
j_call: TRBJ2-1; v_call: TRBV20-1; d_call: TRBD1; cdr3_length: 16; clone_size: .; cdr3_nt: TGCAGTGCTAGACCTGTACAGGGGGCGTCATACAATGAGCAGTTCTTC; cdr3_aa: CSARPVQGASYNEQFF
j_call: TRBJ2-3; v_call: TRBV28; d_call: TRBD2; cdr3_length: 15; clone_size: few; cdr3_nt: TGTGCCAGCAGGGGACTAGCGAGTTACACAGATACGCAGTATTTT; cdr3_aa: CASRGLASYTDTQYF
j_call: TRBJ2-3; v_call: TRBV7-9; d_call: TRBD2; cdr3_length: 15; clone_size: many; cdr3_nt: TGTGCCAGCAGCCCTAGCGGGGTCAGCACAGATACGCAGTATTTT; cdr3_aa: CASSPSGVSTDTQYF
j_call: TRBJ2-1; v_call: TRBV4-3; d_call: TRBD2; cdr3_length: 16; clone_size: few; cdr3_nt: TGCGCCAGCAGCCAAGATCCAGCGGGAGTGAGGAATGAGCAGTTCTTC; cdr3_aa: CASSQDPAGVRNEQFF
j_call: TRBJ2-3; v_call: TRBV5-6; d_call: .; cdr3_length: 14; clone_size: many; cdr3_nt: TGTGCCAGCAGCTTCGATATACGGGGGAATTTCCAGTATTTT; cdr3_aa: CASSFDIRGNFQYF
j_call: TRBJ1-5; v_call: TRBV7-9; d_call: .; cdr3_length: 12; clone_size: many; cdr3_nt: TGTGCCAGCAGCCCTAGCAATCAGCCCCAGCATTTT; cdr3_aa: CASSPSNQPQHF
j_call: TRBJ2-5; v_call: TRBV7-9; d_call: .; cdr3_length: 15; clone_size: many; cdr3_nt: TGTGCCAGCAGCTCCCCAGGGGGGCAGCAAGAGACCCAGTACTTC; cdr3_aa: CASSSPGGQQETQYF
j_call: TRBJ2-5; v_call: TRBV7-9; d_call: .; cdr3_length: 16; clone_size: few; cdr3_nt: TGTGCCAGCAGCCCCCCCTCCGCGGGGGCTCAAGAGACCCAGTACTTC; cdr3_aa: CASSPPSAGAQETQYF
j_call: TRBJ1-1; v_call: TRBV5-4; d_call: .; cdr3_length: 11; clone_size: few; cdr3_nt: TGTGCCAGCAGCCGTCATACTGAAGCTTTCTTT; cdr3_aa: CASSRHTEAFF
j_call: TRBJ1-2; v_call: TRBV30; d_call: .; cdr3_length: 17; clone_size: .; cdr3_nt: TGTGCCTGGAGGCCCGGGGGGCGGGGTTCAAGTAACTATGGCTACACCTTC; cdr3_aa: CAWRPGGRGSSNYGYTF
j_call: TRBJ1-1; v_call: TRBV4-3; d_call: .; cdr3_length: 15; clone_size: many; cdr3_nt: TGCGCCAGCAGCCCGACACACCGGATAATGACTGAAGCTTTCTTT; cdr3_aa: CASSPTHRIMTEAFF
j_call: TRBJ2-3; v_call: TRBV20-1; d_call: .; cdr3_length: 12; clone_size: .; cdr3_nt: TGCAGTGCTAGGGATGGAGTGAATACGCGGTATTTT; cdr3_aa: CSARDGVNTRYF
j_call: TRBJ2-3; v_call: TRBV5-4; d_call: TRBD1; cdr3_length: 16; clone_size: .; cdr3_nt: TGTGCCAGCAGCGTGACCGGGACAGGGGGCTCAGATACGCAGTATTTT; cdr3_aa: CASSVTGTGGSDTQYF
j_call: TRBJ1-1; v_call: TRBV2; d_call: .; cdr3_length: 17; clone_size: .; cdr3_nt: TGTGCCAGCAGTGAAAGCCCCCAAGAATCCATGAGCACTGAAGCTTTCTTT; cdr3_aa: CASSESPQESMSTEAFF
j_call: TRBJ2-3; v_call: TRBV7-2; d_call: .; cdr3_length: 15; clone_size: many; cdr3_nt: TGTGCCAGCAGCTCCCCAGTGGGAATCAAAGATACGCAGTATTTT; cdr3_aa: CASSSPVGIKDTQYF
j_call: TRBJ1-1; v_call: TRBV6-5; d_call: .; cdr3_length: 15; clone_size: .; cdr3_nt: TGTGCCAGCAGCAGATCAGGTACAGGGTATGCTGAAGCTTTCTTT; cdr3_aa: CASSRSGTGYAEAFF
j_call: TRBJ2-3; v_call: TRBV12-3/TRBV12-4; d_call: .; cdr3_length: 15; clone_size: .; cdr3_nt: TGTGCCAGCAGTCTTAGCGCCGCCCGCCCAGATACGCAGTATTTT; cdr3_aa: CASSLSAARPDTQYF
j_call: TRBJ2-7; v_call: TRBV27; d_call: .; cdr3_length: 13; clone_size: few; cdr3_nt: TGTGCCAGCAATGGGGGCCCTAACTACGAGCAGTACTTC; cdr3_aa: CASNGGPNYEQYF
j_call: TRBJ1-1; v_call: TRBV6-6; d_call: .; cdr3_length: 14; clone_size: .; cdr3_nt: TGTGCCAGCAGTTGGGGCCAGGGCAGGAATGAAGCTTTCTTT; cdr3_aa: CASSWGQGRNEAFF
j_call: TRBJ2-1; v_call: TRBV7-9; d_call: TRBD2; cdr3_length: 15; clone_size: .; cdr3_nt: TGTGCCAGCAGCTTAAATCCTAGCGGTTACAATGAGCAGTTCTTC; cdr3_aa: CASSLNPSGYNEQFF
j_call: TRBJ2-2; v_call: TRBV29-1; d_call: .; cdr3_length: 11; clone_size: .; cdr3_nt: TGCAGCGTTGACAGGTCGGGGGAGCTGTTTTTT; cdr3_aa: CSVDRSGELFF
j_call: TRBJ1-2; v_call: TRBV11-2; d_call: .; cdr3_length: 13; clone_size: few; cdr3_nt: TGTGCCAGCAGCTTACCCCGACAGGTTGGCTACACCTTC; cdr3_aa: CASSLPRQVGYTF
j_call: TRBJ2-3; v_call: TRBV6-5; d_call: .; cdr3_length: 12; clone_size: many; cdr3_nt: TGTGCCAGCAGTTACGGCACAGATACGCAGTATTTT; cdr3_aa: CASSYGTDTQYF
j_call: TRBJ2-1; v_call: TRBV11-3; d_call: TRBD2; cdr3_length: 15; clone_size: few; cdr3_nt: TGTGCCAGCAGCCAGAGCGGGAGCTCCTACAATGAGCAGTTCTTC; cdr3_aa: CASSQSGSSYNEQFF
j_call: TRBJ2-3; v_call: TRBV28; d_call: TRBD1; cdr3_length: 16; clone_size: once; cdr3_nt: TGTGCCAGCACCCCCCGGACAGGGGGTATAACAGATACGCAGTATTTT; cdr3_aa: CASTPRTGGITDTQYF
j_call: TRBJ2-7; v_call: TRBV10-2; d_call: TRBD2; cdr3_length: 17; clone_size: few; cdr3_nt: TGCGCCAGCAGTGGAGGACTAGCGGTCCAAAGCTCCTACGAGCAGTACTTC; cdr3_aa: CASSGGLAVQSSYEQYF
j_call: TRBJ2-3; v_call: TRBV7-9; d_call: .; cdr3_length: 15; clone_size: many; cdr3_nt: TGTGCCAGCAGCCATCCTGCGGCCAGCACAGATACGCAGTATTTT; cdr3_aa: CASSHPAASTDTQYF
j_call: TRBJ1-6; v_call: TRBV5-1; d_call: TRBD1; cdr3_length: 14; clone_size: .; cdr3_nt: TGCGCCAGCAATGAGGGACAGGGTAATTCACCCCTCCACTTT; cdr3_aa: CASNEGQGNSPLHF
j_call: TRBJ2-7; v_call: TRBV2; d_call: .; cdr3_length: 15; clone_size: few; cdr3_nt: TGTGCCAGCCTATGGCCCCTTGGGCCCTCCTACGAGCAGTACTTC; cdr3_aa: CASLWPLGPSYEQYF
j_call: TRBJ1-1; v_call: TRBV6-2/TRBV6-3; d_call: .; cdr3_length: 12; clone_size: many; cdr3_nt: TGTGCCAGCAGTTACTCGACCGCTGAAGCTTTCTTT; cdr3_aa: CASSYSTAEAFF
j_call: TRBJ1-2; v_call: TRBV5-1; d_call: TRBD1; cdr3_length: 15; clone_size: few; cdr3_nt: TGCGCCAGCAGCAACGAATGGGGACAGGCTGATGGCTACACCTTC; cdr3_aa: CASSNEWGQADGYTF
j_call: TRBJ2-3; v_call: TRBV9; d_call: .; cdr3_length: 14; clone_size: once; cdr3_nt: TGTGCCAGCAGCGTAGGCGGAAGTATAGATACGCAGTATTTT; cdr3_aa: CASSVGGSIDTQYF
j_call: TRBJ2-1; v_call: TRBV7-9; d_call: TRBD2; cdr3_length: 15; clone_size: many; cdr3_nt: TGTGCCAGCAGAGGGGGACTAGCGGGGGACTATGAGCAGTTCTTC; cdr3_aa: CASRGGLAGDYEQFF
j_call: TRBJ1-2; v_call: TRBV4-1; d_call: TRBD1; cdr3_length: 18; clone_size: many; cdr3_nt: TGCGCCAGCAGCCAAGAATTGGGGACAGGGGGCTGGGGCTATGGCTACACCTTC; cdr3_aa: CASSQELGTGGWGYGYTF
j_call: TRBJ1-2; v_call: TRBV4-3; d_call: .; cdr3_length: 19; clone_size: few; cdr3_nt: TGCGCCAGCAGCCAAGATAGAATAGGTAGAGGGACTCGGGGCTATGGCTACACCTTC; cdr3_aa: CASSQDRIGRGTRGYGYTF
j_call: TRBJ2-3; v_call: TRBV20-1; d_call: .; cdr3_length: 15; clone_size: .; cdr3_nt: TGCAGTGCTAGACCCGACAGTGCAGACACAGCTACGCAGTATTTT; cdr3_aa: CSARPDSADTATQYF
j_call: TRBJ1-1; v_call: TRBV4-1; d_call: TRBD1; cdr3_length: 14; clone_size: many; cdr3_nt: TGCGCCAGCAGCCAACGACAGGGTGTGACTGAAGCTTTCTTT; cdr3_aa: CASSQRQGVTEAFF
j_call: TRBJ1-2; v_call: TRBV29-1; d_call: .; cdr3_length: 16; clone_size: .; cdr3_nt: TGCAGCGTTGATATTGGTGTGAAGACCCTCGAATATGGCTACACCTTC; cdr3_aa: CSVDIGVKTLEYGYTF
j_call: TRBJ1-3; v_call: TRBV4-3; d_call: .; cdr3_length: 16; clone_size: many; cdr3_nt: TGCGCCAGCAGCCAAGATGTCGGGGCCTCTGGAAACACCATATATTTT; cdr3_aa: CASSQDVGASGNTIYF
j_call: TRBJ1-5; v_call: TRBV12-3/TRBV12-4; d_call: .; cdr3_length: 11; clone_size: .; cdr3_nt: TGTGCCAGCAGCACAGGACAGCCCCAGCATTTT; cdr3_aa: CASSTGQPQHF
j_call: TRBJ1-5; v_call: TRBV6-1; d_call: .; cdr3_length: 12; clone_size: few; cdr3_nt: TGTGCCAGCAATGCACAGGGACAGCCCCAGCATTTT; cdr3_aa: CASNAQGQPQHF